These 26 T cell receptor beta chains originate from one sample sequenced in a study of CD8+CD57+ T cells in acquired aplastic anemia (dated by TCRdb to the late 2010s). The instrument was an Illumina HiSeq 2000. Genomic DNA was used as template for profiling of TCR beta VDJ combinations and CDR3 sequences. Starting from the raw public reads, TCRdb applied fastp trimming at Q25, assembled clones with MiXCR and retained in-frame beta chains. A single entry per CDR3 protein holds the most common genes and DNA from its merged rows. This sample gives around 430,000 distinct CDR3 sequences in total; more than 25% of them show up just once. The ten largest make up less than 0.85% of the sample. The patients picked for sequencing were ones in whom flow cytometry had shown an expansion of CD8+CD57+ cells. The sequenced material came from sorted CD4+, CD8+, or CD8+CD57+ T cells (not recorded which) from PBMCs. Receptors were obtained from a human donor with aplastic anemia.

This clonotype has a handful of counts. The V call is TRBV20-1, the J call TRBJ1-3, with a tentative D call TRBD1 (6 bases). The CDR3 is 13 residues long. Trimming took off 4 bases at V and 2 bases at J, with 9 bases between the two ends. Looked up from germline, CDR1 is DFQATT and CDR2 is SNEGSKA (reference sequence). CDR3 protein: CSANTGTGNTIYF. In nucleotides, the CDR3 is TGCAGTGCTAACACAGGGACTGGAAACACCATATATTTT.

This clonotype appeared a few times. J is TRBJ2-3 and V is TRBV19, with 12 bases identical to TRBD2. V lost 1 base to trimming and J lost 2 bases; unmatched junction nucleotides: 4. Germline V lookup: CDR1 LNHDA, CDR2 SQIVND (reference sequence). There are 17 residues in the CDR3. The CDR3 loop reads CASSIAGTSGFTDTQYF. DNA of the CDR3: TGTGCCAGTAGTATAGCGGGGACTAGCGGGTTCACAGATACGCAGTATTTT. Full variable domain (rest looked up from reference TRBV19 and TRBJ2-3): DGGITQSPKYLFRKEGQNVTLSCEQNLNHDAMYWYRQDPGQGLRLIYYSQIVNDFQKGDIAEGYSVSREKKESFPLTVTSAQKNPTAFYLCASSIAGTSGFTDTQYFGPGTRLTVL.

The rearrangement uses TRBV19 and TRBJ1-4, with a tentative D call TRBD1 (5 bases). The germline CDR1 and CDR2 sequences are LNHDA and SQIVND (reference sequence). With 6 bases removed from V and 7 bases from J, the gap between germline ends came to 9 bases. This CDR3 comprises 12 residues. Here the CDR3 reads CASRWGSEKLFF. The CDR3 bases are TGTGCCAGTAGGTGGGGGAGTGAAAAACTGTTTTTT.

This clonotype was recorded at least ten times. This chain joins TRBV20-1 and TRBJ2-7; 10 positions agree with TRBD1. The germline gives CDR1 DFQATT, CDR2 SNEGSKA (reference sequence). CDR3 length equals 13 residues. Trimming took 3 bases from V and 5 from J; bases not matched to a gene: 4. Here the CDR3 reads CSARTGGRDEQYF. In DNA form, the CDR3 reads TGCAGTGCTAGGACAGGGGGCAGGGACGAGCAGTACTTC.

The chain has TRBV13 and TRBJ1-3, with 8 bases fitting TRBD1. The CDR3 sequence is 14 residues long. In germline, CDR1 is PRHDT, CDR2 FYEKMQ (reference sequence). The V and J ends lost 4 bases and 8 bases, in that order; junction bases with no gene match: 7. CDR3 in DNA: TGTGCCAGCAGCTCCGGACAGGGTTTGGACACCATATATTTT. This gives the protein CASSSGQGLDTIYF.

Many counts were recorded for this clonotype. This rearrangement joins TRBV29-1 to TRBJ2-3; 9 nucleotides align to TRBD2. The CDR3 contains 14 residues. From germline, CDR1 is SQVTM and CDR2 ANQGSEA. The V and J ends lost 6 bases and 4 bases, in that order; junction bases with no gene match: 8. The CDR3 sequence: CSVGTSYSPDTQYF. DNA of the CDR3: TGCAGCGTAGGGACTAGCTACTCGCCAGATACGCAGTATTTT.

About this clonotype itself: This may arise from a read error, as a much more abundant clone is one base away. This chain links TRBV29-1 with TRBJ2-1; D is unclear. Germline CDR1 SQVTM, CDR2 ANQGSEA. CDR3 length equals 15 residues. The CDR3 coding sequence is TGCAGCGTTCAGAGAACTGGAAGCTCCTACAATGAGCGGTTCTTC. Translating it yields CSVQRTGSSYNERFF.

The V call is TRBV6-6, the J call TRBJ1-1; D is unclear. Trimming pared 5 bases from V and 7 bases from J, leaving 8 bases between. From germline, CDR1 is MNHNY and CDR2 SVGAGI (reference sequence). CDR3 length equals 11 residues. This CDR3 reads CASSLADEAFF. The CDR3 DNA reads as TGTGCCAGCAGTCTCGCCGATGAAGCTTTCTTT.

As regards this clonotype: A read error is possible here, since a much larger clone lies one base away. The gene calls are TRBV5-5 and TRBJ2-7, with 7 nucleotides matching TRBD2. Germline assignment: CDR1 SGHKS and CDR2 YYEKEE (reference sequence). This CDR3 region has 14 residues. Here the CDR3 reads CASSAGDLRGERYF. The CDR3, as DNA: TGTGCCAGCAGCGCGGGAGACCTGCGCGGCGAGCGGTACTTC.

This sequence joins TRBV20-1 and TRBJ2-7; D is ambiguous. V lost 6 bases, J lost 4 bases, and 13 bases lay in between. Germline V lookup: CDR1 DFQATT, CDR2 SNEGSKA (reference sequence). CDR3 length equals 12 residues. The CDR3 coding sequence is TGCAGTGCCCAAAGCGTGAAATACGAGCAGTACTTC. It specifies CSAQSVKYEQYF.

This clonotype was observed a handful of times. A read error may be the cause here, since a much bigger clone is one base away. The gene calls are TRBV10-3 and TRBJ1-1; TRBD1 matches 7 bases. The germline V gene encodes CDR1 ENHRY and CDR2 SYGVKD. There are 13 residues in the CDR3. V dropped 11 bases and J dropped 6; count of bases not matched to a gene: 12. The CDR3 coding sequence is TGTGCCGTGGTCGGGACAGTAAGTTCTGAAGCTTTCTTT. Amino acids: CAVVGTVSSEAFF.

There are many counts of this clonotype. The J gene is TRBJ1-6, the V gene TRBV9; 9 positions match TRBD1. The V and J ends lost 2 bases and 10 bases, in that order; junction bases with no gene match: 10. The CDR3 contains 16 residues. CDR1 and CDR2 from the germline V gene are SGDLS and YYNGEE. The DNA of the CDR3 is TGTGCCAGCAGCGTCCGGGACAGGGCGTTGGGATCACCCCTCCACTTT. This codes for CASSVRDRALGSPLHF.

A few counts support this clonotype. The genes are TRBV11-2 and TRBJ2-7; 7 nucleotides match TRBD2. The trim removed 1 base at V and 0 bases at J, leaving 3 bases unmatched. Germline CDR1 is SGHAT and CDR2 is FQNNGV. This CDR3 has 15 amino acids. This CDR3 is CASSLVAGVSYEQYF. For the CDR3, the DNA is TGTGCCAGCAGCTTAGTTGCGGGGGTCTCCTACGAGCAGTACTTC.

Notes on this clonotype: This may arise from a read error, as a much more abundant clone is one base away. This sequence joins TRBV11-2 and TRBJ2-3, with D possibly matching TRBD1 (5 bases). CDR3 size: 17 residues. Trimming pared 3 bases from V and 0 bases from J, leaving 16 bases between. The germline V gene has CDR1 SGHAT and CDR2 FQNNGV. CDR3 DNA: TGTGCCAGCAGCTTGCTCCTGGCAGGGAAGAGCACAGATACGCAGTATTTT. Residues: CASSLLLAGKSTDTQYF.

The chain links TRBV4-1 to TRBJ1-2; D is perhaps TRBD1 (5 bases). CDR1 MGHRA and CDR2 YSYEKL come from the germline V gene. V was shortened by 0 bases and J by 8 bases, with 16 bases between the two germline ends. This CDR3 region has 15 residues. In DNA form, the CDR3 reads TGCGCCAGCAGCCAAGATTCTTTTCTGCGGGGCGGCTACACCTTC. Its translation is CASSQDSFLRGGYTF.

This clonotype was detected a few times. The genes are TRBV6-1 and TRBJ1-1; weak D call: TRBD1 (5 bases). Germline V gene data show CDR1 as MNHNS and CDR2 as SASEGT. V was clipped by 6 bases and J by 0 bases, with 11 bases between them. CDR3 size: 14 residues. The CDR3 DNA sequence: TGTGCCAGCAGAGAACCGACAGTGAACACTGAAGCTTTCTTT. The encoded protein is CASREPTVNTEAFF.

This clonotype was detected many times. CDR3 coding DNA: TGTGCCAGCAGCCAAGAGGTGAGACTAGCTCTCCACGAGCAGTACTTC. This encodes CASSQEVRLALHEQYF. This rearrangement joins TRBV4-2 to TRBJ2-7; 7 bases align to TRBD2. The germline CDR1 and CDR2 sequences are LGHNA and YNFKEQ. Trimming at V came to 0 bases and at J to 5 bases, leaving 10 bases not matched to a gene. The CDR3 is made up of 16 amino acids.

Turning to this clonotype: Its ends do not fully match the called genes, so a read error is possible. J is TRBJ2-7 and V is TRBV19; tentative D call: TRBD2 (5 bases). CDR3 length equals 13 residues. Germline lookup yields CDR1 LNHDA and CDR2 SQIVND (reference sequence). In DNA form, the CDR3 reads TGTGCCAGTAGTATTGTCTTCCCCGGGGAGCTGTACTTC. This sequence encodes CASSIVFPGELYF.

The chain uses TRBV10-3 and TRBJ2-3; 9 nucleotides align to TRBD1. V was pared by 6 bases and J by 5 bases, with 3 bases of the junction left unmatched. CDR1 ENHRY and CDR2 SYGVKD come from the germline V gene. The CDR3 loop spans 13 amino acids. CDR3 residues: CAISQGQGDTQYF. CDR3 DNA: TGTGCCATCAGCCAGGGACAGGGAGATACGCAGTATTTT.

This clonotype was seen at least ten times. The genes are TRBV7-2 and TRBJ1-1, with D tentatively TRBD1 (6 bases). CDR3 length: 14 residues. V was cut by 5 bases and J by 5 bases, with 15 bases left in between. Germline CDR1 is SGHTA and CDR2 is FQGNSA. This CDR3 reads CASSEQGRGTEAFF. The CDR3 DNA is TGTGCCAGCAGCGAACAGGGACGGGGAACTGAAGCTTTCTTT.

Notes on this clonotype: A clone one base away is much larger, so this may be a read error. This chain connects TRBV9 to TRBJ1-4; tentatively, D is TRBD1 (5 bases). Germline V lookup: CDR1 SGDLS, CDR2 YYNGEE. There are 16 residues in the CDR3. CDR3 amino acids: CVSSVAGGQGGEKLFF. The CDR3 DNA reads as TGTGTCAGCAGCGTAGCCGGTGGGCAGGGAGGTGAAAAACTGTTTTTT.

The CDR3 DNA is TGTGCCAGCAGCGTTGGCAGGTCCTCAGATACGCAGTATTTT. Encoded protein: CASSVGRSSDTQYF. This chain connects TRBV9 to TRBJ2-3, with D unclear. Between the trimmed V and J ends, which lost 2 bases and 4 bases, there was a span of 11 bases. The CDR3 covers 14 residues. Germline loops: CDR1 SGDLS, CDR2 YYNGEE.

This clonotype was seen repeatedly, ten times or more. The V gene is TRBV20-1, the J gene TRBJ1-5, with D hard to call. Trimming shortened V by 0 bases and J by 1 base, and 13 bases separated the two germline ends. Germline CDR1 reads DFQATT; CDR2 reads SNEGSKA (reference sequence). This CDR3 spans 16 amino acids. CDR3 sequence (DNA): TGCAGTGCTAGAGATCGAGTCAGGATGAGCAATCAGCCCCAGCATTTT. Protein: CSARDRVRMSNQPQHF.

This clonotype was counted at least ten times. V gene TRBV5-1 combines with J gene TRBJ2-5; D not resolved. The V end was cut by 2 bases, the J end by 5 bases, with 10 bases between. The CDR3 sequence is 13 residues long. Germline CDR1 SGHRS, CDR2 YFSETQ. CDR3 bases: TGCGCCAGCAGCTTAGATCGTCTGGAGACCCAGTACTTC. Translated, it gives CASSLDRLETQYF.

This clonotype has just a few counts. The chain uses TRBV20-1 and TRBJ1-1; 9 bases line up with TRBD1. Germline CDR1 is DFQATT and CDR2 is SNEGSKA (reference sequence). The CDR3 is 14 residues long. V trimming: 5 bases; J trimming: 0 bases; junction bases outside the gene matches: 4. CDR3 loop: CSAGTGGLNTEAFF. In nucleotides, the CDR3 is TGCAGTGCTGGCACAGGGGGCTTGAACACTGAAGCTTTCTTT.

The gene calls are TRBV29-1 and TRBJ1-1; D possibly corresponds to TRBD1 (6 bases). V was shortened by 8 bases and J by 5 bases, with 15 bases between the two germline ends. The CDR3 sequence is 12 residues long. Germline values: CDR1 SQVTM, CDR2 ANQGSEA. CDR3 region: CSTREGGTEAFF. The CDR3 nucleotides are TGCAGCACCCGTGAGGGGGGGACTGAAGCTTTCTTT.